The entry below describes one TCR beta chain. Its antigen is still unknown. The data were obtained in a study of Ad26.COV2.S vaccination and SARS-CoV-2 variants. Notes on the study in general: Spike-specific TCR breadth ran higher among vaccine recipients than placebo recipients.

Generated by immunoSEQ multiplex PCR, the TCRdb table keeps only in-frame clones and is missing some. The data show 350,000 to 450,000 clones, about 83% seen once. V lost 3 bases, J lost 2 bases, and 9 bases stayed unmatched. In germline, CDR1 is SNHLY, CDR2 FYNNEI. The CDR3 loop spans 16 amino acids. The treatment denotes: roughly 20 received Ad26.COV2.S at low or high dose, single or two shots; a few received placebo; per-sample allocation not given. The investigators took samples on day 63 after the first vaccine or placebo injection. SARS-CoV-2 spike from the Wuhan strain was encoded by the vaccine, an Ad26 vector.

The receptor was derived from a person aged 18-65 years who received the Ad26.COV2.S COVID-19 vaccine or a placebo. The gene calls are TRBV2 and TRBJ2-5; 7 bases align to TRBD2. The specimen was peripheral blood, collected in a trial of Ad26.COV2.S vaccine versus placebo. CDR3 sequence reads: CASSEGVSGAQETQYF. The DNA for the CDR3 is TGTGCCAGCAGTGAGGGAGTAAGCGGGGCTCAAGAGACCCAGTACTTC.